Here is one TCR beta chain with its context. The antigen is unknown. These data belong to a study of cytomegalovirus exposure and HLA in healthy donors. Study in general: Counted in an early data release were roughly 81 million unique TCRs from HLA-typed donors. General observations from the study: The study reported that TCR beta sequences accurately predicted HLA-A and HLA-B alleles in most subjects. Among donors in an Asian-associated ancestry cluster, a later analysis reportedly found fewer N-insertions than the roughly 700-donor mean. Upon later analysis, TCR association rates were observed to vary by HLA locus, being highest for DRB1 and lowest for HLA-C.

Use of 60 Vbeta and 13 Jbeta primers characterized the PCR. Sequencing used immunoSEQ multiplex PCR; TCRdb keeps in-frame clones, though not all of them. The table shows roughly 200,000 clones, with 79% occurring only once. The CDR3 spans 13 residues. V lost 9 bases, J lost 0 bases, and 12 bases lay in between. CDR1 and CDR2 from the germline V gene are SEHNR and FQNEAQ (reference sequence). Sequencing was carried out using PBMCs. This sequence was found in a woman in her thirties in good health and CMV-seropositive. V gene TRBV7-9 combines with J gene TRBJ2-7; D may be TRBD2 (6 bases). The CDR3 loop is CASKNGGSYEQYF. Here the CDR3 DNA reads TGTGCCAGTAAAAACGGGGGCTCCTACGAGCAGTACTTC.